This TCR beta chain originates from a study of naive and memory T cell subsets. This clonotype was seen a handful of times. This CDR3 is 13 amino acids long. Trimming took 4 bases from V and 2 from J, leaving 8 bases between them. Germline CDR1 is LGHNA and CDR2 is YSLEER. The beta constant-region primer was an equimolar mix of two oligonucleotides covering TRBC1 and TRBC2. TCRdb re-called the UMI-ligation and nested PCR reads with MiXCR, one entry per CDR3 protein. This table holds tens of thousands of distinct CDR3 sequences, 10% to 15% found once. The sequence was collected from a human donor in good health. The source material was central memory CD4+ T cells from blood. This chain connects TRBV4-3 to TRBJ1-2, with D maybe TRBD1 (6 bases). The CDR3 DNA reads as TGCGCCAGCAGCCTCGACAGGAACTATGGCTACACCTTC. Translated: CASSLDRNYGYTF.